The sequence of this T cell receptor (beta chain) was determined in a study of OX40 agonist ivuxolimab in advanced cancers. Study-level background: Ivuxolimab was an agonistic, fully human IgG2 monoclonal antibody directed against OX40 (CD134), a costimulatory receptor. Intravenous ivuxolimab was administered to patients every 2 weeks at six dose levels: 0.01, 0.1, 0.3, 1.5, 3 and 10 mg/kg. The dose-escalation cohort was approximately 83% male with a mean age of around 62 years, ranging from roughly 20 to 80. The monotherapy dose-escalation portion (N of about 50 patients) of the phase I ivuxolimab trial is reported in the paper. The purpose of peripheral TCRbeta sequencing was to test whether ivuxolimab changed TCR sequence diversity and led to clonal T-cell expansion. Among the roughly 52 dose-escalation patients, approximately 20 had hepatocellular carcinoma, about 15 melanoma, 9 renal cell carcinoma and 9 head and neck cancer. Three dose-escalation patients achieved partial responses, one with hepatocellular carcinoma and two with cutaneous melanoma. Patients were allowed to have had prior anti-PD-1, anti-PD-L1 or anti-CTLA-4 therapy, and approximately 40% of the dose-escalation patients had previously received checkpoint inhibitors.

Patients with autoimmune disease history or receiving systemic immunosuppression were excluded from the trial. Peripheral blood for TCR sequencing was drawn from every dose cohort at baseline, at cycle 4 day 1 and at cycle 7 day 1. The samples were drawn from a first-in-human, open-label, multicenter phase I dose-escalation trial of ivuxolimab. Adults with locally advanced or metastatic head and neck squamous cell, hepatocellular, melanoma or renal cell carcinoma were enrolled in the trial. Before TCR sequencing, CD4+ T cells and CD8+ T cells from peripheral blood were sorted into separate populations. Broad study findings and their caveats: On average, CD8+ T cells showed more expanded clones than CD4+ T cells after ivuxolimab. Low levels of normalized T-cell clonal expansion were also seen in some patients who did not respond. At doses of 0.1 to 3.0 mg/kg, clonal expansion of both CD4+ and CD8+ blood T cells was observed from baseline to week 6. The antigen specificity of the clonally expanded peripheral T cells was not determined. Partial responders in the 0.1-3.0 mg/kg groups had among the lowest normalized peripheral clonal expansion, especially among CD8+ T cells.

The germline V gene yields MGHDK for CDR1 and SYGVNS for CDR2. Between the V and J ends, shortened by 7 bases and 0 bases respectively, the junction contains 12 bases. The CDR3 goes from the cysteine to the phenylalanine over 14 residues. Only the CDR3 DNA stays, 42 bases, in frame from base 1. To sequence the TCRbeta CDR3 region, genomic DNA was isolated from the sorted cells. The immunoSEQ Assay was used for sequencing of TCRbeta CDR3 regions. Here the immuneACCESS table is served through TCRdb, limited to in-frame sequences with V and J called. Missing clones are a known gap in these copies; in checked studies unresolved V genes cover under half, and the rest lacks a known reason. The sample table holds 60,000 to 70,000 clones, of which about nine tenths were seen once. The leading ten clones occupy about 2.5% of the sample. Concerning this clone: The clone's antigen remains unknown. Base qualities were left out, and no much larger clone turns up one base away.

The sequence was collected from an adult with an advanced solid tumor such as melanoma, head and neck, liver or kidney cancer. The sequences come from CD4+ or CD8+ T cells sorted from blood, collected in a trial of the OX40 agonist ivuxolimab. The rearrangement combines TRBV25-1 with TRBJ2-5, with no reliable assignment of the D segment. CDR3 reads: CASNPDEHQETQYF. In nucleotides, the sequence is TGTGCCAGCAATCCGGACGAACACCAAGAGACCCAGTACTTC. The variable domain in full, with residues beyond the CDR3 obtained from the reference TRBV25-1 and TRBJ2-5 genes, is EADIYQTPRYLVIGTGKKITLECSQTMGHDKMYWYQQDPGMELHLIHYSYGVNSTEKGDLSSESTVSRIRTEHFPLTLESARPSHTSQYLCASNPDEHQETQYFGPGTRLLVL.